This T cell receptor beta chain was observed in a study of Ad26.COV2.S vaccination and SARS-CoV-2 variants. A remark on this clone: As yet, its antigen is unknown.

The germline V gene encodes CDR1 MNHEY and CDR2 SMNVEV (reference sequence). With 7 bases removed from V and 10 bases from J, the gap between germline ends came to 23 bases. This CDR3 region has 15 residues. Only in-frame clones appear in the TCRdb table, and some are missing; sequencing was by immunoSEQ multiplex PCR. Altogether approximately 400,000 clones are present, roughly 94% being singletons, with the ten largest covering 3.5% to 4.5%. Findings and limits, study-wide: Marked by substantial breadth, spike-specific CD8+ and CD4+ T cell responses were reportedly seen after vaccination.

The TCR sequence derives from a human donor who had recovered from COVID-19. The rearrangement links TRBV27 to TRBJ2-1, with D possibly matching TRBD2 (6 bases). This specimen was peripheral blood, taken after recovery from COVID-19. CDR3 residues: CASTHMRGGSWEQFF. CDR3 DNA sequence: TGTGCCAGCACCCATATGCGGGGTGGGTCGTGGGAGCAGTTCTTC.